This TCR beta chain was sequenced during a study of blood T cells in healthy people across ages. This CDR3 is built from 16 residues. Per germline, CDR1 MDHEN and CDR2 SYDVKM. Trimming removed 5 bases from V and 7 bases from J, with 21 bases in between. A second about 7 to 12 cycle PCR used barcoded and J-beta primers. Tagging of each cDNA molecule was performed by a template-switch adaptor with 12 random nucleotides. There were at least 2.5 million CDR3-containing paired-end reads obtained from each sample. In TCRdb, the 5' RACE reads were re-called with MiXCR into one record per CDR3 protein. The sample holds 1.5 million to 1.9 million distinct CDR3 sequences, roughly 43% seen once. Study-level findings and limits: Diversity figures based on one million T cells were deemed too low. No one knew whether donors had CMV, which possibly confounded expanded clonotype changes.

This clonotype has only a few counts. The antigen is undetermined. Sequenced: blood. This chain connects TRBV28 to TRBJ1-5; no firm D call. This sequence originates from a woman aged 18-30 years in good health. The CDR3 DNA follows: TGTGCCAGCAGTGCCCCCGTGTGGGATAAGGAGCAGCCCCAGCATTTT. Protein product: CASSAPVWDKEQPQHF.